Given below is one TCR beta chain in context. The antigen is undetermined. This sample is part of a study of T cell clusters in autoimmune cytopenias. Study background: Healthy donor controls had a mean age of roughly 56 years and median age of roughly 60 years.

General study findings and limits: Exclusive TRB clusters were around 3-fold more numerous in healthy donors than in active autoimmune hepatitis.

This CDR3 has 14 residues. The germline CDR1 and CDR2 sequences are MNHEY and SMNVEV (reference sequence). Each sample's input was roughly 250 ng genomic DNA, 38,000 or so genome equivalents. Multiplex touch-down PCR amplified TRB using TRB-A and TRB-B pools in one tube. TCRdb re-called the multiplex PCR reads; every CDR3 protein appears as one record, without DNA. The specimen's table records roughly 4,000 distinct CDR3 sequences. These data are also associated with another study on T cell repertoires in aging, cancer and after chemotherapy. Per that paper: Compared with age-matched healthy donors, untreated hematological or solid cancer patients showed higher blood TCR clonality.

The TCR was taken from a human donor in good health. Sequencing was done on a sample of peripheral blood. V gene TRBV27 combines with J gene TRBJ2-4; with no DNA, the TCRdb D assignment of TRBD1 cannot be verified. CDR3 sequence: CASSSYRGKNIQYF.